Given below is one TCR beta chain in context. It lacks a known antigen. The sample was run on an Illumina HiSeq 2000. The TCR beta cDNA libraries were made using 5'RACE template switching, a step that added both a universal primer site and unique molecular identifiers. cDNA synthesis was primed from the TCR beta constant segment and was followed by two successive PCR amplification steps. The paper's data handling went like this. MIGEC was used to demultiplex reads and group reads by UMI, and MiTCR was used to assemble and quantify clonotypes. To exclude erroneous sequences, any TCR cDNA sequence not supported by at least two reads was discarded. The tcR package was used for downstream repertoire analysis, and clonotypes were matched across fractions by CDR3 nucleotide sequence plus V segment. VDJmatch was used to annotate antigen specificity against VDJdb, with one amino acid substitution in CDR3 permitted. TCRdb reprocessed the reads, and each CDR3 protein sequence is entered once, without DNA. None of the V and J calls come from the authors' own analysis; TCRdb made them. The sample's own table lists fewer than 400,000 distinct CDR3 sequences. Around 11% of the sample is in the top ten clones.

This sample was included in a study of T cells expressing NK-cell markers (dated by TCRdb to the early 2020s). Notes on the research overall: Three sorted T-cell subsets (CD3+CD56+NKG2C+, CD3+CD56+NKG2C- and CD3+CD56-NKG2C+) from several donors had their TCR beta-chain repertoires profiled. Seven of the eight sequenced donors were HCMV-seropositive and one was HCMV-seronegative. The study sequenced eight donors, all healthy volunteers chosen at random: three men and five women. Illumina HiSeq 2000/2500, MiSeq or NextSeq was used to sequence libraries as 2 x 150 bp reads. What the study reported, not specific to this receptor: For roughly six donors, the dominant CD3+CD56+NKG2C+ clonotypes were among the top 10 CD8+ clonotypes and accounted for about 1.0-7.0% of CD8+ T cells. Those dominant clonotypes were again the most abundant among CD3+CD56-NKG2C+ cells in a few donors, at about 25-60.1%. It remained unclear whether the expanded NKG2C-expressing T cell clones were specific for HCMV antigens.

HCMV serostatus was determined by detecting HCMV-specific IgG in serum with a commercial ELISA kit. Ficoll density gradient centrifugation was used to isolate peripheral blood mononuclear cells from blood. There are 14 amino acids in the CDR3, from cysteine to phenylalanine inclusive. No DNA is listed. From the germline V gene (reference sequence), CDR1 is GTSNPN and CDR2 is SVGIG. The material sequenced was blood T cells: a sorted CD56 or NKG2C T cell subset, CD4+ or CD8+ T cells, or bulk PBMC T cells (not recorded which). This TCR was sampled from a woman aged 45-59 years in good health. Donor details come from another sample of the same person, matched by shared clones. The chain couples TRBV30 to TRBJ1-1. The CDR3 reads CAWSVGVQNTEAFF.